This TCR beta chain came from a study of PD-L1 blockade in urothelial cancer listed by TCRdb under 2017. About the full investigation: Therapy was started in 2014 for all patients, and atezolizumab 1,200 mg was administered intravenously every 3 weeks. About nine tenths of the roughly 30 patients were males with bladder-origin urothelial cancer, and about 65% of the roughly 30 reported a prior smoking history. An ECOG performance status of 0 or 1 was recorded for the patients, and 0 to 3 prior chemotherapy regimens had been received by the patients. Blood samples were analyzed at 3 weeks after treatment start (second dose) and at 6 weeks after treatment start. Blood samples gave median yields of 141,255 T cells and 80,000 or so unique TCRs, along with a median clonality of roughly 0.08. Somatic, immune and clinical correlates of response to PD-L1 blockade with atezolizumab in urothelial cancer were the focus of an exploratory multi-omic analysis. Pretreatment tumor samples, along with matched peripheral blood serially collected before and after atezolizumab treatment, were subjected to TCR sequencing. Progression-free survival longer than 6 months counted as durable clinical benefit, and TCR features were additionally tested against both progression-free and overall survival. In the same patients, whole exome sequencing and RNA sequencing of pretreatment tumors were performed in addition to TCR sequencing. Durable clinical benefit was achieved by nine patients and was not achieved by 20 patients. Approximately 29 patients had pretreatment blood TCR-seq, some 25 had at least one posttreatment blood collection, and some 25 had tumor TCR-seq. The paper as a whole reports these results and caveats: A pretreatment peripheral blood TCR clonality below the median was linked to improved progression-free and overall survival. Because the sample size was small (n = 29) and many of the analyses were exploratory, the results are meant to be hypothesis-generating. Greater expansion of tumor-associated TCR clones in peripheral blood 3 weeks after the start of treatment was observed in patients with durable benefit (n ≈ 22, p = 0.022).

With respect to this clone: Its specific antigen is unknown. Nothing much larger sits one base from this clone, and base qualities are not available.

The time point label here, explained by the study, means: pretreatment peripheral blood. A total of some 30 patients with locally advanced or metastatic urothelial carcinoma, treated at Memorial Sloan Kettering on a trial protocol, made up the cohort. Peripheral blood mononuclear cells were collected from each patient pretreatment and during treatment, giving between 1 and 8 total time points per patient. The Qiagen DNeasy Blood extraction kit was used to purify genomic DNA from total PBMCs and tumor samples. Collected pretreatment and during treatment, PBMCs were isolated and stored as previously described. Each PCR received spiked-in synthetic TCR analog templates so that absolute template abundance could be estimated from read counts. TCRbeta CDR3 regions were amplified from genomic DNA with bias-controlled V and J gene primers using the immunoSEQ assay. Rearranged TCRbeta segments were sequenced at approximately 20X coverage. The study's processing was this. Sequencing errors were corrected by clustering, and CDR3s were annotated against IMGT so that V, D and J genes could be assigned. Downstream analyses used only productive TCRbeta rearrangements and left out out-of-frame or stop-codon sequences. Clonality was computed as one minus Shannon entropy normalized by the log of the number of unique productive sequences. Fisher's exact test with Benjamini-Hochberg correction, at a threshold of adjusted p below 0.01, was used to find clones that differed between time points or between blood and tumor. Entries here come from immuneACCESS through TCRdb and include only in-frame sequences with V and J called. Some clones fail to appear in such tables; in the studies checked, an unresolved V gene covers under half of the shortfall, and the cause of the remainder is unknown. V, J and clone size reflect that table, while D and trimming were determined from the DNA. The table for this sample lists roughly 100,000 clones; roughly nine tenths of them were counted only once. The ten largest clonotypes hold over 0.95% of the sample.

From the germline V gene, CDR1 is SGDLS and CDR2 is YYNGEE. From the cysteine through the phenylalanine, the CDR3 covers 15 amino acids. Only the CDR3 part of the read is kept: 45 bases, read in frame from the first base. V was cut back by 4 bases and J by 0 bases, leaving a gap of 8 bases between them. This sequence originates from a woman older than 75 with urothelial cancer. Sequenced here: PBMCs, sampled around atezolizumab (anti-PD-L1) treatment. The chain links TRBV9 with TRBJ2-6; perhaps TRBD1 is the D gene, with 6 bases matching. The nucleotides are TGTGCCAGCAGCTTACAGGGCTCTGGGGCCAACGTCCTGACTTTC. Its amino acids are CASSLQGSGANVLTF.